This T cell receptor (beta chain) was retrieved from a study of regulatory T cells in long-lasting Graves disease. Documented time point: newly diagnosed GD, antithyroid drugs for less than 3 months. RNA from PBMCs was the source of the TCR library. Germline assignment: CDR1 LGHDT and CDR2 YNNKEL (reference sequence). CDR3 size: 14 residues. Through Arm-PCR of CDR3 regions and iRepertoire HTBI primers, TCR beta libraries were built. A single record per CDR3 protein comes from TCRdb applying MiXCR to the multiplex PCR reads. This sample has around 360,000 distinct CDR3 sequences, with 15% to 20% found just once. This clonotype has more than one count but fewer than ten. The junction shows a germline mismatch at one end, possibly a read error. Another study also made use of these data, one on T cells in Graves' hyperthyroidism and ophthalmopathy. From that second work: A first-round RT-PCR of the TCR CDR3 used the HTBI primer set.

The clonotype originates from a young woman with Graves disease. The chain couples TRBV3-1 to TRBJ1-1; 7 bases are shared with TRBD1. Sequencing was performed on peripheral blood mononuclear cells (PBMCs), taken at new diagnosis, from a patient treated with antithyroid drugs. Here the CDR3 reads CASSPPTGRTEASF. The CDR3 nucleotides are TGTGCCAGCAGCCCCCCGACAGGGCGCACTGAAGCTTCCTTT.